Shown below are 10 T cell receptor beta chains from a single sample sequenced in a study of PD-1 and CTLA-4 blockade in melanoma. Profiling relied on immunoSEQ multiplex PCR, and the TCRdb table lists in-frame clones only, not all of them. The profile shows approximately 15,000 clones, 70% of them singletons. The sequenced sample was CD8+ T cells from peripheral blood, obtained from a patient given anti-PD-1 treatment. These TCRs come from a human donor with melanoma.

V and J are TRBV2 and TRBJ1-1; D call uncertain. Germline lookup yields CDR1 SNHLY and CDR2 FYNNEI. The length of the CDR3 is 10 residues. Trimming cost V 7 bases and J 11 bases, with 11 bases left between them. The CDR3 reads CASMHGEAFF. The CDR3, as DNA: TGTGCCAGCATGCATGGGGAGGCTTTCTTT.

This clone turned up a few times. CDR3 sequence: CASSRRTARETQYF. The CDR3 bases are TGTGCCAGCAGCCGGAGGACAGCCAGGGAGACCCAGTACTTC. The chain carries TRBV5-8 and TRBJ2-5; D possibly corresponds to TRBD1 (6 bases). CDR1 is SGHTS and CDR2 is YDEGEE in the germline V gene. Trimming removed 4 bases from V and 5 bases from J, with 15 bases in between. The CDR3 has 14 amino acids. Supplemented by reference TRBV5-8 and TRBJ2-5, the full variable domain reads EAGVTQSPTHLIKTRGQQATLRCSPISGHTSVYWYQQALGLGLQFLLWYDEGEERNRGNFPPRFSGRQFPNYSSELNVNALELEDSALYLCASSRRTARETQYFGPGTRLLVL.

The chain uses TRBV24-1 and TRBJ2-5; perhaps TRBD1 as D (5 bases). The V end was cut by 5 bases, the J end by 5 bases, with 11 bases between. The CDR3 loop spans 13 amino acids. The V gene's germline CDR1 is KGHDR and CDR2 SFDVKD. This CDR3 reads CATSGQGGETQYF. DNA for the CDR3: TGTGCCACCAGTGGGCAGGGCGGTGAGACCCAGTACTTC.

This chain links TRBV24-1 with TRBJ2-1; 8 nucleotides align to TRBD1. The germline CDR1 and CDR2 sequences are KGHDR and SFDVKD. This CDR3 is 15 amino acids long. The V gene end was trimmed by 7 bases and the J gene end by 8 bases; junction bases not matched to a gene: 12. The CDR3 nucleotides are TGTGCCACCAGCACATCTCAGGGGGCTACGGATGAGCAGTTCTTC. It translates to CATSTSQGATDEQFF.

V is TRBV10-3 and J is TRBJ2-1, with TRBD2 matching over 10 bases. CDR1 ENHRY and CDR2 SYGVKD come from the germline V gene. The ends lost 4 bases at V and 8 bases at J; junction bases unmatched: 5. The CDR3 runs 14 residues. The CDR3 here is CAISASSGGDEQFF. DNA of the CDR3: TGTGCCATCAGTGCTTCTAGCGGGGGCGATGAGCAGTTCTTC.

The chain combines TRBV19 with TRBJ1-1; TRBD1 might be the D (6 bases). The CDR3 has 16 amino acids. V was shortened by 7 bases and J by 6 bases, with 24 bases between the two germline ends. From germline, CDR1 is LNHDA and CDR2 SQIVND (reference sequence). The chain's CDR3 is CASKRIGDRSIPEAFF. For the CDR3, the DNA is TGTGCCAGTAAAAGAATCGGCGACAGGTCTATCCCTGAAGCTTTCTTT.

This chain links TRBV3-1 (or the pseudogene TRBV3-2) with TRBJ2-3; no definite D call. Germline CDR1 is LGHDT and CDR2 is YNNKEL (reference sequence). V lost 1 base and J 2 bases, leaving 10 bases between the germline ends. This CDR3 is built from 15 residues. This CDR3 reads CASSQVQVTTDTQYF. In DNA, the CDR3 is TGTGCCAGCAGCCAAGTCCAGGTAACCACAGATACGCAGTATTTT.

V gene TRBV4-1 combines with J gene TRBJ2-7, with TRBD2 matching 10 bases. The CDR3 contains 13 residues. Germline V lookup: CDR1 MGHRA, CDR2 YSYEKL. J gave up 6 bases and V 6 bases, and 5 bases lay outside the gene matches. Here the CDR3 DNA reads TGCGCCAGCAGTAACGGACTAGCGGCCGAGCAGTACTTC. The encoded protein is CASSNGLAAEQYF.

J is TRBJ2-3 and V is TRBV19; D uncertain. The CDR3 totals 13 residues. Trimming stripped 1 base from V and 3 bases from J, with 5 bases between. Germline assignment: CDR1 LNHDA and CDR2 SQIVND (reference sequence). The CDR3 nucleotides are TGTGCCAGTAGTATAGCCGGGACAGATACGCAGTATTTT. Its translation: CASSIAGTDTQYF.

The rearrangement joins TRBV7-9 to TRBJ2-7; D is tentatively TRBD1 or TRBD2 (5 bases each). The V and J ends lost 5 bases and 2 bases respectively, with 10 bases between them. The CDR3 is 13 amino acids. Germline V gives CDR1 SEHNR, CDR2 FQNEAQ (reference sequence). The CDR3 nucleotides read TGTGCCAGCAGCGCCGGGACCCCCTACGAGCAGTACTTC. It translates to CASSAGTPYEQYF.